Described below is a single T cell receptor (beta chain) sequence and its context. Germline V gene lookup returns CDR1 MNHEY and CDR2 SVGAGI. The CDR3 has 13 amino acids. V dropped 1 base and J dropped 4 bases, with 5 bases sitting between them. This entry belongs to a study of OX40 agonist ivuxolimab in advanced cancers. Looking at the study overall: Hepatocellular carcinoma, melanoma, renal cell or head and neck cancer occurred in dose-escalation patients. The eligibility criteria allowed prior anti-PD-1, anti-PD-L1 or anti-CTLA-4 therapy, and under 50% had some.

Method: immunoSEQ multiplex PCR; TCRdb's copy keeps in-frame clones and lacks some. The sample shows approximately 80,000 clones, over 75% of them seen only once. The gene calls are TRBV6-5 and TRBJ1-3, with unresolved D. The input for sequencing was CD4+ or CD8+ T cells sorted from blood, taken in a trial of the OX40 agonist ivuxolimab. The source is an adult with an advanced solid tumor such as melanoma, head and neck, liver or kidney cancer. The CDR3 DNA reads TGTGCCAGCAGTTACTTGAACGGAAACACCATATATTTT. Protein: CASSYLNGNTIYF.